The subject of this entry is one T cell receptor (beta chain). Its cognate antigen is unknown. The entry originates in a study of Ad26.COV2.S vaccination and SARS-CoV-2 variants. Across the whole study: The Ad26.COV2.S arm of the COV1001 trial was where the donor was placed.

Clones were sequenced by immunoSEQ multiplex PCR, and TCRdb holds only the in-frame ones, with some missing. The sample includes around 420,000 clones, approximately 88% seen only once; the top ten take about 3.6%. Treatment defined: some 20 received Ad26.COV2.S at low or high dose, single or two shots; about 5 received placebo; per-sample allocation not given. Specimen acquisition occurred on day 63 following the initial vaccine or placebo injection. Overall study findings and caveats: There was reportedly substantial breadth in spike-specific CD8+ and CD4+ T cell responses after vaccination.

Sequencing was performed on peripheral blood, taken in a trial of Ad26.COV2.S vaccine versus placebo. The receptor was derived from a person between 18 and 60 years old who received the Ad26.COV2.S COVID-19 vaccine or a placebo.

CDR3: CASTSKQHDSPLHF. CDR3 coding DNA: TGTGCCAGTACCTCGAAACAGCATGATTCACCCCTCCACTTT. The genes are TRBV19 and TRBJ1-6; D not resolved. Trimming shortened V by 7 bases and J by 8 bases, and 15 bases separated the two germline ends. The CDR3 has 14 amino acids. Per germline, CDR1 LNHDA and CDR2 SQIVND (reference sequence).